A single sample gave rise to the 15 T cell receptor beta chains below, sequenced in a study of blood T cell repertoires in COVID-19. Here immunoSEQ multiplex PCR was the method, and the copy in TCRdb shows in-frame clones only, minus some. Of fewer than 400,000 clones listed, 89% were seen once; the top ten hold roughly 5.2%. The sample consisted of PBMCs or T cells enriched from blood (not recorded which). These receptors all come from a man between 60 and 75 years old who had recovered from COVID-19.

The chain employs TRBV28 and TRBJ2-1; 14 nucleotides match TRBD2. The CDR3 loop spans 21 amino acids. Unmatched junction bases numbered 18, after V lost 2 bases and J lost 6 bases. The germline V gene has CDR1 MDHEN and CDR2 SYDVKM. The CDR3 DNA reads TGTGCCAGCAGTTTAGGAGCCCATGGACTAGCGGGAGGATCAGCCCCCAATGAGCAGTTCTTC. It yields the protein CASSLGAHGLAGGSAPNEQFF.

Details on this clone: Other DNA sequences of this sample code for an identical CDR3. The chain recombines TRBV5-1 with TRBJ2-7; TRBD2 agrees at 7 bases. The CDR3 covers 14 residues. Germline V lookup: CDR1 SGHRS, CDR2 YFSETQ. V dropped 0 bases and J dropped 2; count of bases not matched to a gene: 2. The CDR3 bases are TGCGCCAGCAGCTTGGTCGCGGGAGCCTACGAGCAGTACTTC. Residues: CASSLVAGAYEQYF.

CDR3 nucleotides: TGTGCCAGCAGCCCAAGCACAGGGGGTTTAAGCTATGGCTACACCTTC. It is translated as CASSPSTGGLSYGYTF. V gene TRBV6-6 combines with J gene TRBJ1-2; 8 bases fit TRBD1. Germline CDR1 MNHNY, CDR2 SVGAGI (reference sequence). This CDR3 has 16 amino acids. The ends lost 6 bases at V and 4 bases at J; junction bases unmatched: 13.

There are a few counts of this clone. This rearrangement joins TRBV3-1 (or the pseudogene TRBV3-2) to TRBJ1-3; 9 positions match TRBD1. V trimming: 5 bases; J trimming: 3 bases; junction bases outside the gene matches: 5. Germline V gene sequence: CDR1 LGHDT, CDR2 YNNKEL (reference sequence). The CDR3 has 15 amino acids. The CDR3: CASSAQGAGGNTIYF. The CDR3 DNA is TGTGCCAGCAGCGCACAGGGGGCGGGTGGAAACACCATATATTTT.

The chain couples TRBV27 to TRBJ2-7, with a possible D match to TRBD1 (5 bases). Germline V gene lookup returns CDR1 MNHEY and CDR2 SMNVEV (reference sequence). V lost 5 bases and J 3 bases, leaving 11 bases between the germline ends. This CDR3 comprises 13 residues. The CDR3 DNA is TGTGCCAGCAGTCATAGGGGTGGCTACGAGCAGTACTTC. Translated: CASSHRGGYEQYF.

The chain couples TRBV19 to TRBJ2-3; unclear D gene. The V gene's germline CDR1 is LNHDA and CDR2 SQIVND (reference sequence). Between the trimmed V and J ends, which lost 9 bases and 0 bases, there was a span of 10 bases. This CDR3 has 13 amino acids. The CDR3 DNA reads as TGTGCCAGCGCCCAGACTAGCACAGATACGCAGTATTTT. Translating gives CASAQTSTDTQYF.

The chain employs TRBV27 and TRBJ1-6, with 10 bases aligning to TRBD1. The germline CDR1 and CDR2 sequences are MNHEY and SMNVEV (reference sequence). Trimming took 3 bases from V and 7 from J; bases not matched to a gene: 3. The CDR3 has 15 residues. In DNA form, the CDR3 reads TGTGCCAGCAGTTTCGGGACAGGGGAAAATTCACCCCTCCACTTT. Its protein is CASSFGTGENSPLHF.

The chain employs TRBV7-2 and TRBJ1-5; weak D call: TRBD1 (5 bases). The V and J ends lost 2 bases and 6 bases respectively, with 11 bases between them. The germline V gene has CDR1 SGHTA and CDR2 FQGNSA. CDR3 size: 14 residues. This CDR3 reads CASSLKWGGQPQHF. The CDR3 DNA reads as TGTGCCAGCAGCTTAAAGTGGGGGGGTCAGCCCCAGCATTTT.

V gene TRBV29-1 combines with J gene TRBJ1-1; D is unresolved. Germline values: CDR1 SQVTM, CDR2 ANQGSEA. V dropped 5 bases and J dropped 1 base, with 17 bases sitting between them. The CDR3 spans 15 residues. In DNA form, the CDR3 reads TGCAGCGTTTTCGAGGGAATTCCGGGGAACACTGAAGCTTTCTTT. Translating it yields CSVFEGIPGNTEAFF.

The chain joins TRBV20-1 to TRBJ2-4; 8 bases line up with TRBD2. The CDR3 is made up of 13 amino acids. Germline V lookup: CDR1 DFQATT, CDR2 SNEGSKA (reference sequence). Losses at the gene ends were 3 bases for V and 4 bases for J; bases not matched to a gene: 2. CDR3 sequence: CSASKREKNIQYF. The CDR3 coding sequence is TGCAGTGCTAGTAAGCGGGAGAAAAACATTCAGTACTTC.

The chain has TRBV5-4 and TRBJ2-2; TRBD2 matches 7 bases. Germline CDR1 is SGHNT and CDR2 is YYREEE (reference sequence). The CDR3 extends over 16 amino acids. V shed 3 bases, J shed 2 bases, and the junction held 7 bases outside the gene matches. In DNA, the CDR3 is TGTGCCAGCAGCTCTGGACGGGGACTAAACACCGGGGAGCTGTTTTTT. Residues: CASSSGRGLNTGELFF.

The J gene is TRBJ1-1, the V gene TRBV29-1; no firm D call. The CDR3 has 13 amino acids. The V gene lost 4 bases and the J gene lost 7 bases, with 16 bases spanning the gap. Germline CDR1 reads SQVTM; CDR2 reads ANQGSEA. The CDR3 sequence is CSVVRSRGGEAFF. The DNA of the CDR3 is TGCAGCGTTGTCCGCAGTCGAGGTGGTGAAGCTTTCTTT.

CDR3 coding DNA: TGTGCCAGTAGTATTGCCCTAACCGGGGAGCTGTTTTTT. Translated, it gives CASSIALTGELFF. V is TRBV19 and J is TRBJ2-2; D is uncertain. V lost 3 bases to trimming and J lost 5 bases, with 7 bases between them. The CDR3 runs 13 residues. Germline CDR1 and CDR2: LNHDA and SQIVND (reference sequence).

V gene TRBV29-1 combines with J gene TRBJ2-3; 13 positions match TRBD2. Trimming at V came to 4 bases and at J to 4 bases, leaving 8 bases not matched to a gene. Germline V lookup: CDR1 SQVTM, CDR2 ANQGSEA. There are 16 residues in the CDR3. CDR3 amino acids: CSVGTSGRALSDTQYF. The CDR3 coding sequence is TGCAGCGTTGGTACTAGCGGGAGGGCCCTCTCAGATACGCAGTATTTT.

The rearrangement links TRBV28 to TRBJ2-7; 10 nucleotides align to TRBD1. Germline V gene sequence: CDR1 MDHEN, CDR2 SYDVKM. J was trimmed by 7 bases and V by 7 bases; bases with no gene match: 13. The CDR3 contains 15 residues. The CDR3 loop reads CASKGWGQGRREQYF. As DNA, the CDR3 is TGTGCCAGCAAGGGGTGGGGACAGGGGCGGAGGGAGCAGTACTTC. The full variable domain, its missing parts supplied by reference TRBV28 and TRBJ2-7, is DVKVTQSSRYLVKRTGEKVFLECVQDMDHENMFWYRQDPGLGLRLIYFSYDVKMKEKGDIPEGYSVSREKKERFSLILESASTNQTSMYLCASKGWGQGRREQYFGPGTRLTVT.